What follows describes a single T cell receptor beta chain. The sample is drawn from a study of cytomegalovirus exposure and HLA in healthy donors. Assay: immunoSEQ multiplex PCR; the TCRdb copy retains only in-frame clones and omits some. Of about 160,000 clones listed, more than 75% are singletons. Germline loops: CDR1 MGHRA, CDR2 YSYEKL. The trim removed 4 bases at V and 6 bases at J, leaving 0 bases unmatched. This CDR3 has 12 amino acids. Specimen: PBMCs. The genes are TRBV4-1 and TRBJ2-1; 7 bases map to TRBD2. The clonotype originates from a man younger than 35 in good health and CMV-seronegative. The CDR3 here is CASSPGGNEQFF. As DNA, the CDR3 is TGCGCCAGCAGCCCGGGGGGCAATGAGCAGTTCTTC.